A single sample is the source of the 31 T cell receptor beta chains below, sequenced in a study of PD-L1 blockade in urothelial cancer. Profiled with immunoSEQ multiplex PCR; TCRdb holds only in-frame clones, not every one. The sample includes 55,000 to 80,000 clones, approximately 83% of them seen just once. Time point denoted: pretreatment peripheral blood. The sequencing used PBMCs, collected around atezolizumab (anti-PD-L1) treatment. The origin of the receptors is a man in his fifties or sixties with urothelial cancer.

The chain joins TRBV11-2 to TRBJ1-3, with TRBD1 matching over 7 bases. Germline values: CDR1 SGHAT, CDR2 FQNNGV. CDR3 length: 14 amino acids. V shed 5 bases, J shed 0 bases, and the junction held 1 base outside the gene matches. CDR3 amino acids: CASSRDSSGNTIYF. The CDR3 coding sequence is TGTGCCAGCAGCCGGGACAGCTCTGGAAACACCATATATTTT.

CDR3 region: CASSDRVSNQPQHF. The CDR3 coding sequence is TGTGCCAGCAGTGATCGGGTTAGCAATCAGCCCCAGCATTTT. The V gene is TRBV25-1, the J gene TRBJ1-5, with D hard to call. Germline CDR1 reads MGHDK; CDR2 reads SYGVNS. This CDR3 is built from 14 residues. Trimming took 3 bases from V and 0 from J, leaving 6 bases between them.

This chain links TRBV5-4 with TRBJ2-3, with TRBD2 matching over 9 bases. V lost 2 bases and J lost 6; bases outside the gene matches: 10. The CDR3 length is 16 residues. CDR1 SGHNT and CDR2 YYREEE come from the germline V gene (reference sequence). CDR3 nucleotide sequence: TGTGCCAGCAGCTTTCGAGCGGGGGGACCCAGGGATACGCAGTATTTT. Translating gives CASSFRAGGPRDTQYF. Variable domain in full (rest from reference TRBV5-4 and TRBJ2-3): ETGVTQSPTHLIKTRGQQVTLRCSSQSGHNTVSWYQQALGQGPQFIFQYYREEENGRGNFPPRFSGLQFPNYSSELNVNALELDDSALYLCASSFRAGGPRDTQYFGPGTRLTVL.

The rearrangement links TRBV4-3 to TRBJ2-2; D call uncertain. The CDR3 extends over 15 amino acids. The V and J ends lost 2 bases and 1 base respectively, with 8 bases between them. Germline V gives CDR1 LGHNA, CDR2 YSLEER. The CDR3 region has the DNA TGCGCCAGCAGCCAATGGTCAGGGAACACCGGGGAGCTGTTTTTT. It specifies CASSQWSGNTGELFF.

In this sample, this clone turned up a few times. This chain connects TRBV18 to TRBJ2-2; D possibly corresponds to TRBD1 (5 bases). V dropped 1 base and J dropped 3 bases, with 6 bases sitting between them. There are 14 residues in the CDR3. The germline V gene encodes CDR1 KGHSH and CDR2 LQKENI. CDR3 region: CASSPLRDTGELFF. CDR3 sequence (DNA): TGTGCCAGCTCACCACTCAGGGACACCGGGGAGCTGTTTTTT. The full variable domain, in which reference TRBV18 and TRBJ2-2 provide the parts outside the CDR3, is NAGVMQNPRHLVRRRGQEARLRCSPMKGHSHVYWYRQLPEEGLKFMVYLQKENIIDESGMPKERFSAEFPKEGPSILRIQQVVRGDSAAYFCASSPLRDTGELFFGEGSRLTVL.

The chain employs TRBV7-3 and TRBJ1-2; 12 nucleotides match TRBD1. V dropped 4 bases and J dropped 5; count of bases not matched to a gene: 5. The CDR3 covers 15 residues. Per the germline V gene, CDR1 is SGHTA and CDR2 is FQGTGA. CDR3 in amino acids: CASSSGTGGVYGYTF. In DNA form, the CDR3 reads TGTGCCAGCAGCTCCGGGACAGGGGGCGTTTATGGCTACACCTTC.

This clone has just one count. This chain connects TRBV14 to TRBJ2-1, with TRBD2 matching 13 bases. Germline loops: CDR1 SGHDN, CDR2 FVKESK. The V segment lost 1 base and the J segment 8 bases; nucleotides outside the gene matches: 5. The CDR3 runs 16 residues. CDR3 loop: CASSQGLAGGHDEQFF. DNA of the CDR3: TGTGCCAGCAGCCAAGGACTAGCGGGGGGTCACGATGAGCAGTTCTTC.

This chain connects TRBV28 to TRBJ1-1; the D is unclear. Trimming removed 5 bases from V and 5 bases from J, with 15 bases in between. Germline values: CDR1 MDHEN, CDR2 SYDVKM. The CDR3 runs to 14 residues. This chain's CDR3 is CASSLPHGRTEAFF. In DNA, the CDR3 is TGTGCCAGCAGTCTCCCCCATGGGAGGACTGAAGCTTTCTTT.

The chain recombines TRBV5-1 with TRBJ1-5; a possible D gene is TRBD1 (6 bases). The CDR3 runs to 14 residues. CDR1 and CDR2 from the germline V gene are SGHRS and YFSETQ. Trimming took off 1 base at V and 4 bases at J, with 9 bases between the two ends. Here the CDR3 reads CASSLRDTNQPQHF. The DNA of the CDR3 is TGCGCCAGCAGCTTGAGGGACACAAATCAGCCCCAGCATTTT.

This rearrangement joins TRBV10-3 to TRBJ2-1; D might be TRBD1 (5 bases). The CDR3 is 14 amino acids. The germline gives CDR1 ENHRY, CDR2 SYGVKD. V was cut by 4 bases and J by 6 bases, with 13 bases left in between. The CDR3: CAISGGRDGNEQFF. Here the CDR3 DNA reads TGTGCCATCAGTGGGGGCAGGGATGGCAATGAGCAGTTCTTC.

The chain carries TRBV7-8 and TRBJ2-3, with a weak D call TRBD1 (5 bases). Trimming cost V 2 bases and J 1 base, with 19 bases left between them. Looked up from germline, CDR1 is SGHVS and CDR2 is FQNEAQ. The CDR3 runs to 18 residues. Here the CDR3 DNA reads TGTGCCAGCAGCTTAAGGCTTAGGTTGGGGCTTGGCACAGATACGCAGTATTTT. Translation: CASSLRLRLGLGTDTQYF. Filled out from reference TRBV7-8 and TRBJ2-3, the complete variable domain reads GAGVSQSPRYKVAKRGQDVALRCDPISGHVSLFWYQQALGQGPEFLTYFQNEAQLDKSGLPSDRFFAERPEGSVSTLKIQRTQQEDSAVYLCASSLRLRLGLGTDTQYFGPGTRLTVL.

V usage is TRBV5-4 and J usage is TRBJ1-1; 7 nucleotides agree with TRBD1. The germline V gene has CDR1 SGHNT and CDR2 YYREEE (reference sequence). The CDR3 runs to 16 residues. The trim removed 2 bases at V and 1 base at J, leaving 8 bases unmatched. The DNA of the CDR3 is TGTGCCAGCAGCTTCTTATCGGACAGGCCGAACACTGAAGCTTTCTTT. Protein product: CASSFLSDRPNTEAFF. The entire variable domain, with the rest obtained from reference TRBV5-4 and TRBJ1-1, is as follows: ETGVTQSPTHLIKTRGQQVTLRCSSQSGHNTVSWYQQALGQGPQFIFQYYREEENGRGNFPPRFSGLQFPNYSSELNVNALELDDSALYLCASSFLSDRPNTEAFFGQGTRLTVV.

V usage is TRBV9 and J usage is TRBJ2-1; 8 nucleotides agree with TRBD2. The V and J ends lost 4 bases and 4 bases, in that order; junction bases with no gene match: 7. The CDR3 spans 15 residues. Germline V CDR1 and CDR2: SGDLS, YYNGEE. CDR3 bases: TGTGCCAGCAGCTCGAGCGGGGGACCATACAATGAGCAGTTCTTC. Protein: CASSSSGGPYNEQFF.

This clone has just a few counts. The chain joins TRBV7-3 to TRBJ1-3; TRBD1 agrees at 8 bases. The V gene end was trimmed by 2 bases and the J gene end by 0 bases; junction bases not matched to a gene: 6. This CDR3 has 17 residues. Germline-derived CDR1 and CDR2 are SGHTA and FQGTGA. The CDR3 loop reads CASSLEGQGGSGNTIYF. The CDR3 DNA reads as TGTGCCAGCAGCTTAGAAGGACAGGGAGGCTCTGGAAACACCATATATTTT.

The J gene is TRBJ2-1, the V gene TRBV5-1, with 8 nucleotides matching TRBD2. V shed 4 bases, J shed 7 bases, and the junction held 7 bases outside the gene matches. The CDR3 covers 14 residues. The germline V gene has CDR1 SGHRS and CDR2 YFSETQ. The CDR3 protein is CASSPRTSRNEQFF. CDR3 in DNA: TGCGCCAGCAGCCCTAGGACTAGCAGGAATGAGCAGTTCTTC.

The chain's CDR3 is CASSPGAGSNQPQHF. In DNA, the CDR3 is TGTGCCAGCAGCCCTGGTGCGGGTAGCAATCAGCCCCAGCATTTT. The V gene is TRBV11-2, the J gene TRBJ1-5; D is uncertain. V lost 5 bases to trimming and J lost 0 bases, with 11 bases between them. CDR3 length equals 15 residues. Germline CDR1 and CDR2: SGHAT and FQNNGV.

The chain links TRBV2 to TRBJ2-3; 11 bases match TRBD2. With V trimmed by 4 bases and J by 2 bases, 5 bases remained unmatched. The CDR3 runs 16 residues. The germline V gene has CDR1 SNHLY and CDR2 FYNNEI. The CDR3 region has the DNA TGTGCCAGCAGTGCCGGGACTAGCGGATACACAGATACGCAGTATTTT. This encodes CASSAGTSGYTDTQYF.

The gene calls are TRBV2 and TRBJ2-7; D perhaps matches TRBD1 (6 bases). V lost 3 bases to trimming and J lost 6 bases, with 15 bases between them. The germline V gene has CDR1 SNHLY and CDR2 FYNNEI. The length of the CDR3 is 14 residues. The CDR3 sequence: CASSEGRGTFEQYF. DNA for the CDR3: TGTGCCAGCAGTGAGGGCAGGGGAACATTCGAGCAGTACTTC.

DNA for the CDR3: TGTGCCAGTAGTACTGGACAGGGGGCTTTCCACGAGCAGTACTTC. This translates into CASSTGQGAFHEQYF. The rearrangement links TRBV19 to TRBJ2-7, with 11 nucleotides matching TRBD1. V lost 4 bases, J lost 5 bases, and 7 bases stayed unmatched. This CDR3 spans 15 amino acids. Germline-derived CDR1 and CDR2 are LNHDA and SQIVND (reference sequence).

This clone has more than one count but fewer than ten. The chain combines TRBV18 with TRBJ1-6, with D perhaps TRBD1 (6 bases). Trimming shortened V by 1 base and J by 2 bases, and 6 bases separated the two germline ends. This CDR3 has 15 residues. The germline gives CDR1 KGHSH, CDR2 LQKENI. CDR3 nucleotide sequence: TGTGCCAGCTCACCACGGGACACCTATAATTCACCCCTCCACTTT. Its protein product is CASSPRDTYNSPLHF.

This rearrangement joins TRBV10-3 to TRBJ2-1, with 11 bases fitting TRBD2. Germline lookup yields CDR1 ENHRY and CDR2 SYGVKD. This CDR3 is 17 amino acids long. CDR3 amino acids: CASWTGGGLADNNEQFF. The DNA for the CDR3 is TGTGCAAGCTGGACAGGCGGGGGACTAGCGGATAACAATGAGCAGTTCTTC.

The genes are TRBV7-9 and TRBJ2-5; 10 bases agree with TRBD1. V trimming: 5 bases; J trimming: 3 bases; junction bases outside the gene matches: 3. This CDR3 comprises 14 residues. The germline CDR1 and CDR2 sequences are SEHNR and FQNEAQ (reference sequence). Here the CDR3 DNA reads TGTGCCAGCAGCCCGGGACAGGGGAAAGAGACCCAGTACTTC. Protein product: CASSPGQGKETQYF.

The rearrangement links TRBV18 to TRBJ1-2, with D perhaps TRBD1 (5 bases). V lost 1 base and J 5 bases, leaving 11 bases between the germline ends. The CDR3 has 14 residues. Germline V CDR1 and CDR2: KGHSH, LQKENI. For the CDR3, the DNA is TGTGCCAGCTCACCACAAGGAGGGGAGTATGGCTACACCTTC. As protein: CASSPQGGEYGYTF.

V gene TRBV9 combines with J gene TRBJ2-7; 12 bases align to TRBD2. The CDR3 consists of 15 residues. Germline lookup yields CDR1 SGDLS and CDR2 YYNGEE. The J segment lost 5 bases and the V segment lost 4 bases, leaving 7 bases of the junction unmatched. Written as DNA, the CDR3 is TGTGCCAGCAGCTCTGGACTAGCGGGGTTTAACGAGCAGTACTTC. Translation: CASSSGLAGFNEQYF. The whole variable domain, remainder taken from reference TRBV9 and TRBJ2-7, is DSGVTQTPKHLITATGQRVTLRCSPRSGDLSVYWYQQSLDQGLQFLIQYYNGEERAKGNILERFSAQQFPDLHSELNLSSLELGDSALYFCASSSGLAGFNEQYFGPGTRLTVT.

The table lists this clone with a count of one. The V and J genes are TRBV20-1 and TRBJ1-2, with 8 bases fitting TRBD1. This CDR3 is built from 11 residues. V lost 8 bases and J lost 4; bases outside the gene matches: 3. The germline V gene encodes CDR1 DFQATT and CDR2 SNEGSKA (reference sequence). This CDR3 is CSYRGSYGYTF. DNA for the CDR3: TGCAGTTACAGGGGGTCCTATGGCTACACCTTC.

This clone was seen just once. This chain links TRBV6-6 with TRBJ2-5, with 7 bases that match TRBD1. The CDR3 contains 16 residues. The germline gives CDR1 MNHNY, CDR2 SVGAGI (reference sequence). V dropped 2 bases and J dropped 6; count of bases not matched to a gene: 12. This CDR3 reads CASSYGRGQDHQTQYF. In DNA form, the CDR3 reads TGTGCCAGCAGTTACGGACGAGGACAGGATCACCAGACCCAGTACTTC.

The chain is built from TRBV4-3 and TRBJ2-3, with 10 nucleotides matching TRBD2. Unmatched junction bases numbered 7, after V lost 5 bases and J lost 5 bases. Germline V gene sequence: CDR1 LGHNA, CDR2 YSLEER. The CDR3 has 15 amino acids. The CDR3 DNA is TGCGCCAGCAGCAAACAGCGGGGGGGCGTAGATACGCAGTATTTT. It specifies CASSKQRGGVDTQYF.

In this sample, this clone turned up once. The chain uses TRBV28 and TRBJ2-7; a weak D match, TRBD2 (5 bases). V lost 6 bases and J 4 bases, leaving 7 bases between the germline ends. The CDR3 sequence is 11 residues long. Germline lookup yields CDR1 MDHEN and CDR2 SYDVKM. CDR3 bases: TGTGCCAGCAGGTCGGGGTACGAGCAGTACTTC. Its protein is CASRSGYEQYF.

Here the CDR3 reads CASSERGLQPQHF. The CDR3 coding sequence is TGTGCCAGCAGTGAGAGGGGGCTGCAGCCCCAGCATTTT. The chain joins TRBV6-1 to TRBJ1-5, with TRBD1 identical over 7 bases. This CDR3 has 13 residues. The germline V gene has CDR1 MNHNS and CDR2 SASEGT. Germline trimming cut 3 bases from V and 7 bases from J; bases unmatched to any gene: 3.

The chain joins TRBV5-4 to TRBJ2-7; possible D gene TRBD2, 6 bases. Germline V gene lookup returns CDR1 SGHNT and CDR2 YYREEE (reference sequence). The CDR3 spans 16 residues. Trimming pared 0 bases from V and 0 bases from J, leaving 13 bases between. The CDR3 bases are TGTGCCAGCAGCTTGGCCGGGGCGGGGAGCTCCTACGAGCAGTACTTC. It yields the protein CASSLAGAGSSYEQYF.

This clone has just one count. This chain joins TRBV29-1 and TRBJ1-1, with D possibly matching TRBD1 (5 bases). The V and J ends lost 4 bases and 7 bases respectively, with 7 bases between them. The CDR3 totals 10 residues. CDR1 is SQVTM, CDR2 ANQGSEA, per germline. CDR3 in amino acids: CSVGQLEAFF. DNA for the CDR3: TGCAGCGTTGGACAGCTTGAAGCTTTCTTT.